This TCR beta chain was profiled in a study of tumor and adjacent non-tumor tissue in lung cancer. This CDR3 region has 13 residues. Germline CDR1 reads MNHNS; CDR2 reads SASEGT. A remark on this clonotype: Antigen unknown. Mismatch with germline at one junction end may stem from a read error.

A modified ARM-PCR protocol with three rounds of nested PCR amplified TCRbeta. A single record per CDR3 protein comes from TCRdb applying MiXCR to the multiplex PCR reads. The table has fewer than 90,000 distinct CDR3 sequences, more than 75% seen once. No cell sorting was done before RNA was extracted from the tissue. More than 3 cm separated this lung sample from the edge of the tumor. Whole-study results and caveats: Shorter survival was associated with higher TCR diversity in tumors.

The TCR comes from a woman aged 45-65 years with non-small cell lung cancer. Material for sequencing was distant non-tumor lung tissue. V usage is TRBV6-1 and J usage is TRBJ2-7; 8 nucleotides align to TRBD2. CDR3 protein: CASSTGGGYERHF. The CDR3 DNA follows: TGTGCCAGCAGTACCGGGGGGGGATACGAGCGGCACTTC.